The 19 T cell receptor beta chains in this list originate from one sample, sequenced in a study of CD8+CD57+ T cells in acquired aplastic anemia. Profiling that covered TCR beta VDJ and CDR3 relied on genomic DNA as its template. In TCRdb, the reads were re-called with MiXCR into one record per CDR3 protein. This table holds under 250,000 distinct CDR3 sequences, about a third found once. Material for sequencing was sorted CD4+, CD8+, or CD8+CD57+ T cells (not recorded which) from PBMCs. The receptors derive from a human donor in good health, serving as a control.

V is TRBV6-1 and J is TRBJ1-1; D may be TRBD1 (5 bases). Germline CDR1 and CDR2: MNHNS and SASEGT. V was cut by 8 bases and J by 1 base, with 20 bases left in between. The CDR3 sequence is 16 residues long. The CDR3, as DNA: TGTGCCAGCTCCTTCGGGGGGGGACGGCGGAACACTGAAGCTTTCTTT. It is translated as CASSFGGGRRNTEAFF.

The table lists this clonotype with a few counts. The CDR3 spells CASSLRAGGLTDTQYF. In nucleotides, the CDR3 is TGTGCCAGCAGCTTAAGGGCGGGGGGGCTCACAGATACGCAGTATTTT. V and J are TRBV11-2 and TRBJ2-3; 9 bases are shared with TRBD2. Trimming removed 2 bases from V and 2 bases from J; junction bases left unmatched: 5. Germline CDR1 SGHAT, CDR2 FQNNGV. The CDR3 length is 16 residues.

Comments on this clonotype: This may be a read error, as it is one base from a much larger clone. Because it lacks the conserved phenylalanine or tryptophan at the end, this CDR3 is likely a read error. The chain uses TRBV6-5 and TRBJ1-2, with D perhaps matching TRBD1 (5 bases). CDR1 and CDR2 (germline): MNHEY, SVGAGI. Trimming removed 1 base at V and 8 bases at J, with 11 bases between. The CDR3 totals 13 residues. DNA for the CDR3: TGTGCCAGCAGTTACTTGGGACGATTCGGCTACACCCTC. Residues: CASSYLGRFGYTL.

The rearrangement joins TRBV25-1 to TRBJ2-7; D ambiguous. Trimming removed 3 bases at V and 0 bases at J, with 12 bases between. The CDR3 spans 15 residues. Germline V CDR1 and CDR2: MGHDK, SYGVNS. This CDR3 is CASSELPISSYEQYF. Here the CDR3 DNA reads TGTGCCAGCAGTGAGTTACCCATTAGCTCCTACGAGCAGTACTTC.

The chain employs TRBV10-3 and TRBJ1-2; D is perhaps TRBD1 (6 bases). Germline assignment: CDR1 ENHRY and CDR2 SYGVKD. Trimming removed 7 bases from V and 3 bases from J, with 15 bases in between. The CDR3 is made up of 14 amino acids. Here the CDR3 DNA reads TGTGCCATCACCGTCGCACCAGGGGACTATGGCTACACCTTC. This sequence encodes CAITVAPGDYGYTF.

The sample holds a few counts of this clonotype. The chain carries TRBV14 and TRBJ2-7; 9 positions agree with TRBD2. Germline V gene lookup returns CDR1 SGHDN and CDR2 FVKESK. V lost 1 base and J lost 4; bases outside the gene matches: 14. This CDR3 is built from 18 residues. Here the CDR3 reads CASSQARPLAGIYYEQYF. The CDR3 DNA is TGTGCCAGCAGCCAAGCCCGCCCTCTAGCGGGAATTTATTACGAGCAGTACTTC.

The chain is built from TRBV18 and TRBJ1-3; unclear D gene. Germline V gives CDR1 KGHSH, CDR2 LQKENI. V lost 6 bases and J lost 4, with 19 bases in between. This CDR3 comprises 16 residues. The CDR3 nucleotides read TGTGCCAGCTCCCTTATGGGGTCGTCGGTGGGAAACACCATATATTTT. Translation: CASSLMGSSVGNTIYF.

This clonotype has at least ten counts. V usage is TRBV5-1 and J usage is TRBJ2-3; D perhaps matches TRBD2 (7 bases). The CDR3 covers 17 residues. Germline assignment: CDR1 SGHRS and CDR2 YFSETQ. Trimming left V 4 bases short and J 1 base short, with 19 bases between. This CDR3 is CASSLPVAGAGTDTQYF. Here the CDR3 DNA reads TGCGCCAGCAGCCTACCTGTCGCGGGGGCCGGCACAGATACGCAGTATTTT.

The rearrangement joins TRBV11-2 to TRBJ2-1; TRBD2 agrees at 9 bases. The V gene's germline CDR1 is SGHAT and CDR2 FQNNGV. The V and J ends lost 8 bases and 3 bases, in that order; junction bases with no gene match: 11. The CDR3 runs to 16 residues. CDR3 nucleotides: TGTGCCAGCGGCCCCGAAAGCGGGAGGCTCTACAATGAGCAGTTCTTC. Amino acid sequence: CASGPESGRLYNEQFF.

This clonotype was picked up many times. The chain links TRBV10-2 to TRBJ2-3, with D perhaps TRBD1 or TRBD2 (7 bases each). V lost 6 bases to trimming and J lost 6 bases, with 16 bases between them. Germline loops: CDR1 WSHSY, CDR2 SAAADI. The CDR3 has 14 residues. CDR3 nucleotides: TGCGCCAGCAGAGACAACAGGGGAGGGGATACGCAGTATTTT. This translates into CASRDNRGGDTQYF.

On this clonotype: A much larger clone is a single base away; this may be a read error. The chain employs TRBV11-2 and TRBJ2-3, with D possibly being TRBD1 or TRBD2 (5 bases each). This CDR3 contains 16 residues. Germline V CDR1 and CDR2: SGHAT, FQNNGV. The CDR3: CASSLVGGPSTHTQYF. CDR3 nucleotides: TGTGCCAGCAGCTTAGTTGGGGGACCAAGCACACATACGCAGTATTTT.

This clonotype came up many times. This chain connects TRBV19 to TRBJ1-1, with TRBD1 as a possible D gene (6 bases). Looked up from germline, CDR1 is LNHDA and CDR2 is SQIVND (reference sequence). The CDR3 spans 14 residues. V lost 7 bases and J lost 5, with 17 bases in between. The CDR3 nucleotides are TGTGCCAGTACCCTCCAGGGAGGGGGAACTGAAGCTTTCTTT. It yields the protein CASTLQGGGTEAFF.

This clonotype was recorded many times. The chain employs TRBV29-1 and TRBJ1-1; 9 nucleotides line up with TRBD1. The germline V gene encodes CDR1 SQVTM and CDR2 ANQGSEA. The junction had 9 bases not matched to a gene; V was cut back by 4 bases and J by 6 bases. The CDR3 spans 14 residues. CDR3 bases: TGCAGCGTTGTCGCGATGGGACAGGGATCTGAAGCTTTCTTT. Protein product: CSVVAMGQGSEAFF.

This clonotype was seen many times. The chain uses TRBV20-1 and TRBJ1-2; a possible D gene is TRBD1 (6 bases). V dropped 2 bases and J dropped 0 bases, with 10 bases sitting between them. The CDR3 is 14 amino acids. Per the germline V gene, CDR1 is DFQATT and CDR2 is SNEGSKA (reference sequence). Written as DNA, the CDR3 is TGCAGTGCTAGACAGGGGTCAGCTAACTATGGCTACACCTTC. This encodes CSARQGSANYGYTF.

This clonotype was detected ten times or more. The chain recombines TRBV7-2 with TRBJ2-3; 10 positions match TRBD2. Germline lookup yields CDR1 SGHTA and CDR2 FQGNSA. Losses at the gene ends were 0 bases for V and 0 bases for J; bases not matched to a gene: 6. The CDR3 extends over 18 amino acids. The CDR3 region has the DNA TGTGCCAGCAGCTTAGCGGTATGGACTAGCGGTAGCACAGATACGCAGTATTTT. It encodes CASSLAVWTSGSTDTQYF.

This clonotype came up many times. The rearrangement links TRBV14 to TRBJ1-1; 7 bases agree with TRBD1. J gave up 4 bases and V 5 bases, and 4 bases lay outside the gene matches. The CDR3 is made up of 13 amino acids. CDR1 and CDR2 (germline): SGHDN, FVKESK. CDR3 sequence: CASSSDRATEAFF. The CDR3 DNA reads TGTGCCAGCAGCTCCGACAGGGCCACTGAAGCTTTCTTT.

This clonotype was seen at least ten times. The CDR3 spells CASSLRQAINYGYTF. For the CDR3, the DNA is TGTGCCAGCAGCTTACGACAGGCGATTAACTATGGCTACACCTTC. V gene TRBV13 combines with J gene TRBJ1-2; perhaps TRBD1 as D (6 bases). Trimming took 2 bases from V and 1 from J, leaving 11 bases between them. CDR1 and CDR2 (germline): PRHDT, FYEKMQ (reference sequence). The CDR3 is made up of 15 amino acids.

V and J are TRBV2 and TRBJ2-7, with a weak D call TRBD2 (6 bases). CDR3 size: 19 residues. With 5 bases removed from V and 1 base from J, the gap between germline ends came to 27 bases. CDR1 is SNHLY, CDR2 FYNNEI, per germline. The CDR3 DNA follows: TGTGCCAGCAGTATTACCGTTGCGGACGGCGGGACCACTTCCTACGAGCAGTACTTC. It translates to CASSITVADGGTTSYEQYF.

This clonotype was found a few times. CDR3 DNA: TGTGCCAGCTTACGTATCGGGGCCAGCTCCTACAATGAGCAGTTCTTC. Amino acid sequence: CASLRIGASSYNEQFF. The rearrangement links TRBV12-3 or TRBV12-4 to TRBJ2-1; D is possibly TRBD1 or TRBD2 (5 bases each). This CDR3 has 16 amino acids. Trimming pared 8 bases from V and 0 bases from J, leaving 17 bases between.